These T cell receptor beta chains were read from a single sample in a study of cytomegalovirus exposure and HLA in healthy donors. Assay: immunoSEQ multiplex PCR; the TCRdb copy retains only in-frame clones and omits some. This sample's clone table lists about 200,000 clones. Input material: PBMCs. These TCRs come from a girl aged 2 to 9 in good health and CMV-seropositive. The conserved cysteine and the conserved F or W are not part of the CDR3 here.

cdr3_aa: ASEGGQSEAF
v_call: TRBV27
j_call: TRBJ1-1

cdr3_aa: ASSLGLATKETQY
v_call: TRBV19
j_call: TRBJ2-5

cdr3_aa: ASSLVAGEYEKLF
v_call: TRBV7-3
j_call: TRBJ1-4

cdr3_aa: ASSQGASGSLNTGELF
v_call: TRBV4-1
j_call: TRBJ2-2

cdr3_aa: ASSPGTSRETQY
v_call: TRBV7-9
j_call: TRBJ2-5

cdr3_aa: ASSVGNPENEQY
v_call: TRBV9
j_call: NA

cdr3_aa: ASSLGLAVNNEQF
v_call: TRBV5-8
j_call: TRBJ2-1

cdr3_aa: ASSSSVALFYNEQF
v_call: TRBV28
j_call: TRBJ2-1

cdr3_aa: ASSEGTGVYEQY
v_call: TRBV2
j_call: TRBJ2-7

cdr3_aa: ASSWGDRLIQETQY
v_call: TRBV5-1
j_call: TRBJ2-5

cdr3_aa: ASSPGQVWGEAF
v_call: TRBV5-4
j_call: TRBJ1-1

cdr3_aa: ASRNLAVSPTDTQY
v_call: TRBV27
j_call: TRBJ2-3

cdr3_aa: ASSLAADTDTQY
v_call: TRBV27
j_call: TRBJ2-3

cdr3_aa: SVKTVEAF
v_call: TRBV29-1
j_call: TRBJ1-1

cdr3_aa: ASSDLSPYEQY
v_call: TRBV28
j_call: TRBJ2-7

cdr3_aa: ASSLPGDQPQH
v_call: TRBV28
j_call: TRBJ1-5

cdr3_aa: ASSQEWGGTYEQY
v_call: TRBV4-1
j_call: TRBJ2-7

cdr3_aa: ASSVISPWAGAYEQY
v_call: TRBV27
j_call: TRBJ2-7

cdr3_aa: ASSPLRTSGRAEEQY
v_call: TRBV18
j_call: TRBJ2-7

cdr3_aa: ASSLTGVNGYT
v_call: TRBV27
j_call: TRBJ1-2

cdr3_aa: ASSLEQGSFRELF
v_call: TRBV5-1
j_call: TRBJ2-2

cdr3_aa: AIGGVGKNTEAF
v_call: TRBV10-3
j_call: TRBJ1-1

cdr3_aa: ASSQNSGRAMDTQY
v_call: TRBV4-2
j_call: TRBJ2-3

cdr3_aa: ATSKKTSERYEQY
v_call: TRBV15
j_call: TRBJ2-7

cdr3_aa: ASSIRQTSGRTHNEQF
v_call: TRBV19
j_call: TRBJ2-1

cdr3_aa: ASSFPAGLNQPQH
v_call: TRBV28
j_call: TRBJ1-5

cdr3_aa: ASSLVRSGNTEAF
v_call: TRBV5-1
j_call: TRBJ1-1

cdr3_aa: ARRSKLVPAGGPVYEQY
v_call: TRBV19
j_call: TRBJ2-7

cdr3_aa: ASSRDRGPGEQY
v_call: TRBV5-1
j_call: TRBJ2-7

cdr3_aa: ASSLRGNRNTEAF
v_call: TRBV28
j_call: TRBJ1-1

cdr3_aa: ASSKTGDEQY
v_call: TRBV5-4
j_call: TRBJ2-7

cdr3_aa: SARGTYEQY
v_call: TRBV20-1
j_call: TRBJ2-7

cdr3_aa: AISGPNAEAGELF
v_call: TRBV10-3
j_call: TRBJ2-2

cdr3_aa: SATTSLEQY
v_call: TRBV20-1
j_call: TRBJ2-7

cdr3_aa: ASSLSGAVYEQY
v_call: TRBV5-6
j_call: NA

cdr3_aa: ASSPSGQGSDTQY
v_call: TRBV11-2
j_call: TRBJ2-3

cdr3_aa: ASSQDTGTAVYGYT
v_call: TRBV14
j_call: TRBJ1-2

cdr3_aa: ASSAQIEGYNEQF
v_call: TRBV9
j_call: TRBJ2-1

cdr3_aa: ASSQGRLAGGPGDEQF
v_call: TRBV4-1
j_call: TRBJ2-1

cdr3_aa: ASSSQGPGANVLT
v_call: TRBV5-1
j_call: TRBJ2-6

cdr3_aa: ASSYRRSPRDEQF
v_call: TRBV28
j_call: TRBJ2-1

cdr3_aa: ATSVYTGELF
v_call: TRBV10-3
j_call: TRBJ2-2

cdr3_aa: ASSIGQGLGYNEQF
v_call: TRBV5-1
j_call: TRBJ2-1

cdr3_aa: ASSDRDLYNEQF
v_call: TRBV5-1
j_call: TRBJ2-1

cdr3_aa: ASSLGPDNEQF
v_call: TRBV5-1
j_call: TRBJ2-1

cdr3_aa: ASSLTGTNTEAF
v_call: TRBV5-1
j_call: TRBJ1-1

cdr3_aa: ASRKGNTQY
v_call: TRBV9
j_call: TRBJ2-3

cdr3_aa: SALSDGYT
v_call: TRBV20-1
j_call: TRBJ1-2

cdr3_aa: ASSTRGFNEQY
v_call: TRBV6-1
j_call: TRBJ2-7

cdr3_aa: ASHGAVAEAF
v_call: TRBV2
j_call: TRBJ1-1

cdr3_aa: AVDAAGAYGYT
v_call: TRBV10-3
j_call: TRBJ1-2

cdr3_aa: ASSADRGNEQF
v_call: TRBV2
j_call: TRBJ2-1